Listed below are T cell receptor beta chains from one sample, sequenced in a study of shared clonotypes between healthy human individuals. Sequencing used immunoSEQ multiplex PCR; TCRdb keeps in-frame clones, though not all of them. The sample has over 2,000,000 clones, roughly 93% seen once; the top ten hold around 1.8%. Specimen: naive CD8+ T cells from PBMCs. The receptors come from a man younger than 35 in good health. Some clones in this sample may be carry-over from other donors' samples. Both conserved end residues are part of each CDR3. A D gene is named only where the DNA matches it firmly. Not every row has a clone size; where given, it reads once, few, many or a size class.

TRBJ1-4,TRBD1,TRBV6-6,.,CASSETDRLREKLFF,TGTGCCAGCAGCGAAACGGACAGGCTTCGGGAAAAACTGTTTTTT
TRBJ2-1,TRBD2,TRBV9,.,CASSVHGSSGPYNEQFF,TGTGCCAGCAGCGTGCACGGATCTAGCGGCCCCTACAATGAGCAGTTCTTC
TRBJ2-1,.,TRBV5-4,.,CASSSELELYYNEQFF,TGTGCCAGCAGCTCGGAGCTTGAATTGTACTACAATGAGCAGTTCTTC
TRBJ2-6,.,TRBV21-1,.,CASSKVDAGANVLTF,TGTGCCAGCAGCAAAGTTGACGCTGGGGCCAACGTCCTGACTTTC
TRBJ1-2,TRBD1,TRBV5-1,.,CASSPGWDRGDYTF,TGCGCCAGCAGCCCGGGGTGGGACAGGGGCGACTACACCTTC
TRBJ2-2,TRBD1,TRBV7-9,.,CASSLWSGGNTGELFF,TGTGCCAGCAGCTTATGGTCAGGGGGAAACACCGGGGAGCTGTTTTTT
TRBJ2-1,.,TRBV4-3,.,CASSQGTATHNEQFF,TGCGCCAGCAGCCAAGGGACAGCTACTCACAATGAGCAGTTCTTC
TRBJ2-6,.,TRBV19,.,CASRWGAGANVLTF,TGTGCCAGTAGGTGGGGAGCTGGGGCCAACGTCCTGACTTTC
TRBJ2-1,.,TRBV13,.,CASSLGATAEEQFF,TGTGCCAGCAGCTTGGGTGCTACAGCAGAGGAGCAGTTCTTC
TRBJ1-1,.,TRBV2,few,CASSLEGTEAFF,TGTGCCAGCAGCCTAGAGGGGACTGAAGCTTTCTTT
TRBJ2-7,.,TRBV7-9,.,CASSGHHSYEQYF,TGTGCCAGCAGCGGTCATCACTCCTACGAGCAGTACTTC
TRBJ2-1,TRBD2,TRBV7-2,.,CASSLNPLALAGDVNEQFF,TGTGCCAGCAGCTTAAACCCTCTTGCCTTAGCGGGAGATGTAAATGAGCAGTTCTTC
TRBJ1-4,.,TRBV11-2,.,CASSLVGGGADEKLFF,TGTGCCAGCAGCTTAGTAGGAGGTGGCGCAGATGAAAAACTGTTTTTT
TRBJ1-3,.,TRBV15,.,CATSRGGNSGNTIYF,TGTGCCACCTCCCGCGGCGGAAACTCTGGAAACACCATATATTTT
TRBJ1-5,TRBD1,TRBV7-8,.,CASSFTGTVNQPQHF,TGTGCCAGCAGCTTTACAGGGACAGTCAATCAGCCCCAGCATTTT
TRBJ2-7,.,TRBV5-5,.,CASSHWGTVPFPYEQYF,TGTGCCAGCAGCCATTGGGGAACAGTTCCTTTCCCCTACGAGCAGTACTTC
TRBJ2-7,TRBD2,TRBV28,once,CASSLDPTLLAGEAYEQYF,TGTGCCAGCAGCCTTGACCCGACCCTACTAGCGGGAGAGGCCTACGAGCAGTACTTC